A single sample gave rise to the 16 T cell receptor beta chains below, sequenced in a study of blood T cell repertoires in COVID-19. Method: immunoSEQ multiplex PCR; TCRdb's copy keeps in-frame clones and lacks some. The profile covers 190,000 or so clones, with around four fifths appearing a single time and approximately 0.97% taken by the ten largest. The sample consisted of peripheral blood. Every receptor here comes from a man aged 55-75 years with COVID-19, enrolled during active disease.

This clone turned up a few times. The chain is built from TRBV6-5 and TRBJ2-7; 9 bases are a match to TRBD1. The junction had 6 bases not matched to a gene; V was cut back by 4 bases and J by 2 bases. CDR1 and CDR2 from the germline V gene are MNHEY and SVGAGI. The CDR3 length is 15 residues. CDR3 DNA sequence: TGTGCCAGCAGTTCCGGGACAGGGTCCCCCTACGAGCAGTACTTC. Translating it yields CASSSGTGSPYEQYF.

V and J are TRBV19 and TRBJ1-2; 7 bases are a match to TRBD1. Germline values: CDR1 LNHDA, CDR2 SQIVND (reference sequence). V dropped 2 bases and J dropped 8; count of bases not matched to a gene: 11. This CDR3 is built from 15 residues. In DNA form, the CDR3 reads TGTGCCAGTAGTATATTACAGGGGCCCACTAGGGGCTACACCTTC. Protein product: CASSILQGPTRGYTF.

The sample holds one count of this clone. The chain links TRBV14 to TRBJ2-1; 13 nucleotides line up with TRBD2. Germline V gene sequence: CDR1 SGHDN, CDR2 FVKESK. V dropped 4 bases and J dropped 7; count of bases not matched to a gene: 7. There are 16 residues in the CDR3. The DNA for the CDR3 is TGTGCCAGCAGCCTATGGACTAGCGGGAGTAATAATGAGCAGTTCTTC. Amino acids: CASSLWTSGSNNEQFF.

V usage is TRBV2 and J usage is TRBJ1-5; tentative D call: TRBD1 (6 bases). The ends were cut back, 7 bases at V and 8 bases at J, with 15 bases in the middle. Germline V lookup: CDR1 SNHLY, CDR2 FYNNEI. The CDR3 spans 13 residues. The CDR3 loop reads CASIRTAGEPQHF. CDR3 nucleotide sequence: TGTGCCAGCATTCGAACCGCAGGGGAGCCCCAGCATTTT.

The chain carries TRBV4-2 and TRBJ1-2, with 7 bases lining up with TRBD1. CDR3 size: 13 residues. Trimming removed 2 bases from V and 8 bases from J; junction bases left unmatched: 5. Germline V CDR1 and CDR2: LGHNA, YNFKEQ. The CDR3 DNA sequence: TGTGCCAGCAGCCAACTGACAGGGTACGGCTACACCTTC. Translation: CASSQLTGYGYTF.

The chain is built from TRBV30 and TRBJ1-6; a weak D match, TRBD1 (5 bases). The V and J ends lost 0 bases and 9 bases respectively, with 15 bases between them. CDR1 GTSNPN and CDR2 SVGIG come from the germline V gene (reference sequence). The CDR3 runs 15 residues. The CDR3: CAWSVQAARRSPLHF. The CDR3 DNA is TGTGCCTGGAGTGTACAGGCCGCGAGGCGTTCACCCCTCCACTTT.

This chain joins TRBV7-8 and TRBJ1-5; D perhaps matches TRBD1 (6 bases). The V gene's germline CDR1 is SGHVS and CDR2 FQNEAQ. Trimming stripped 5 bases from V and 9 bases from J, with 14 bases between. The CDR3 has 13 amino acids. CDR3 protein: CASSADSRAPQHF. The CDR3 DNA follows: TGTGCCAGCAGCGCGGACAGCCGGGCGCCCCAGCATTTT.

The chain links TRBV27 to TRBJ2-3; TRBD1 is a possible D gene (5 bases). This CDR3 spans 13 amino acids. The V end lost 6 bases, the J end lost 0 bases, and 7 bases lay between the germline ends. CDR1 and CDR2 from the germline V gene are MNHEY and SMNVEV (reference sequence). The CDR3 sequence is CASRRQSTDTQYF. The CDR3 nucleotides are TGTGCCAGCAGGAGACAGAGCACAGATACGCAGTATTTT.

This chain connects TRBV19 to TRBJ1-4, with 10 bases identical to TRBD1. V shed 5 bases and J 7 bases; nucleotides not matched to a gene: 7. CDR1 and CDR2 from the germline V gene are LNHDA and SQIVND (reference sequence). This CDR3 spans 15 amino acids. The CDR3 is CASSVHRDRGEKLFF. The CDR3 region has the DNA TGTGCCAGTAGTGTTCACCGGGACAGGGGTGAAAAACTGTTTTTT.

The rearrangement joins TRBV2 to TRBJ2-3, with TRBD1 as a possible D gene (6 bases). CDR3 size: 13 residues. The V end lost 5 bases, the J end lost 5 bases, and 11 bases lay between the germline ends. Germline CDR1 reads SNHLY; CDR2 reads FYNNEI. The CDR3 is CASSYTGLDTQYF. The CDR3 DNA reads TGTGCCAGCAGTTACACAGGGTTAGATACGCAGTATTTT.

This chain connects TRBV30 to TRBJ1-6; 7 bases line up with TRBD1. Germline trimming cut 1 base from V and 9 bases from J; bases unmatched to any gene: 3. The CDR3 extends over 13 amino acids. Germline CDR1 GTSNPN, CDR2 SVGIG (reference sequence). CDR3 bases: TGTGCCTGGAGTGGAGCAGGGGGTTCACCCCTCCACTTT. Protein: CAWSGAGGSPLHF.

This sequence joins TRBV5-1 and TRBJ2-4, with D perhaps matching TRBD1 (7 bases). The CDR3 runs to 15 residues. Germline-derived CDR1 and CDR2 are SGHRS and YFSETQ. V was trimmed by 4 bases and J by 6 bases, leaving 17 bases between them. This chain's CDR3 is CASSPAGQSTNIQYF. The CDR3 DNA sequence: TGCGCCAGCAGCCCCGCGGGACAGTCTACAAACATTCAGTACTTC.

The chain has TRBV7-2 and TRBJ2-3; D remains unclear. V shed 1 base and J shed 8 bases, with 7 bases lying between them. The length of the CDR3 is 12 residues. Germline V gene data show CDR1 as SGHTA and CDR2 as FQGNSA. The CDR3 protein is CASSLEERTQYF. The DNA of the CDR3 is TGTGCCAGCAGCTTAGAAGAGCGTACGCAGTATTTT.

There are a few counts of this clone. The CDR3 DNA sequence: TGTGCCAGCTCACCACCGCGGACAGGGGGTGATACGCAGTATTTT. This encodes CASSPPRTGGDTQYF. This chain connects TRBV18 to TRBJ2-3, with 10 nucleotides matching TRBD1. Trimming took 0 bases from V and 6 from J; bases not matched to a gene: 3. The CDR3 contains 15 residues. The germline gives CDR1 KGHSH, CDR2 LQKENI. Complete variable domain (other parts from reference TRBV18 and TRBJ2-3): NAGVMQNPRHLVRRRGQEARLRCSPMKGHSHVYWYRQLPEEGLKFMVYLQKENIIDESGMPKERFSAEFPKEGPSILRIQQVVRGDSAAYFCASSPPRTGGDTQYFGPGTRLTVL.

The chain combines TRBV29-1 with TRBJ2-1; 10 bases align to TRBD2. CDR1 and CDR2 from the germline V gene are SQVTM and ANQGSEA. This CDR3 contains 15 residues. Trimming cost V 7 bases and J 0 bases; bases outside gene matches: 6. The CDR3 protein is CSAVKRGGSYNEQFF. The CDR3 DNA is TGCAGCGCTGTCAAGCGGGGGGGCTCCTACAATGAGCAGTTCTTC.

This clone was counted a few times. The CDR3 region has the DNA TGTGCCAGCAGGACCCCGGGACAGGGGATCGGCGAGCAGTACTTC. It specifies CASRTPGQGIGEQYF. The chain employs TRBV6-5 and TRBJ2-7; TRBD1 matches 10 bases. Germline V gene data show CDR1 as MNHEY and CDR2 as SVGAGI. The V gene end was trimmed by 6 bases and the J gene end by 6 bases; junction bases not matched to a gene: 11. CDR3 length: 15 residues.